This entry is about one TCR beta chain. Its antigen remains unidentified. It has no much larger one-base neighbor in the sample; base qualities were not kept. Germline trimming: 11 bases from V, 0 bases from J; junction bases outside gene matches: 7. CDR1 and CDR2 (MDHEN, SYDVKM) derive from the germline V gene. From its cysteine to its phenylalanine, the CDR3 spans 15 amino acids. This entry keeps only the CDR3 DNA: 45 bases, framed from base 1. The source of the sample is a study of cytomegalovirus exposure and HLA in healthy donors (dated by TCRdb to about 2017). At the level of the whole study: According to an earlier analysis of 587 of the donors, about 179 million T cells yielded 100 million or so unique TCR beta sequences and around 300 Gb of sequence data. Among some 400 genotyped donors of the cohort, an average of roughly 240,000 unique TCR beta nucleotide sequences were sequenced per donor, about a sixth of them non-productive. The T cell repertoires of roughly 660 subjects were profiled by immunosequencing and related to cytomegalovirus serostatus. The later analysis used no new phenotypic data to find candidate immune exposures, relying instead on TCR beta sequences and their occurrence across donors. Of the approximately 400 genotyped donors, about 84% fell in the genetic ancestry cluster associated with self-reported Caucasian donors. Typing coverage differed by locus: A, B, C, DRB1 and DQB1 were typed in roughly 620-630 donors, DQA1 in roughly 510, DPA1 in 600 to 610, and DPB1 in 472. All discovery cohort repertoires had been generated on a single sequencing platform. About 300 gigabases of sequencing data and 70 million to 85 million unique TCR sequences were included in an early release covering several hundred HLA-typed donors. A later genetic analysis used genome-wide SNP genotypes for about 65% of the 666 donors, treating that subset as a discovery cohort. A separate validation cohort of about 110 different subjects was used in addition to the approximately 610-subject first cohort. A later analysis re-analyzed previously published TCR beta repertoires from 650 to 800 donors and added high-resolution HLA genotyping to study TCR occurrence patterns. Both class I and class II loci were covered by HLA typing, at four-digit resolution. In an earlier analysis of roughly 540 of the donors, high-throughput TCR beta sequencing was used to judge whether each TCR beta V gene segment behaved as functional or pseudogenic. Donor age, sex, ethnicity and CMV serostatus were collected together with the repertoire data. The study aimed to test whether signatures of past pathogen exposure could be identified by cataloging public T cell receptors. Four or five DR-DQ haplotypes were treated as single units for association and clustering because of strong linkage in the cohort. High-throughput TCR immunosequencing, statistical association of individual TCRs with disease status, and machine learning were combined to predict cytomegalovirus infection status. On the study overall, not on this receptor specifically: The cohort was sequenced for TCR beta chains only, and without alpha or paired-chain data the features that could be detected were limited. In the study, around 150 TCR beta chains were listed as associated with cytomegalovirus. Because counts were too low, more than 15 rarely observed V segments, including chromosome 9 orphons, were excluded from the earlier analysis of several hundred of the donors. The authors suggested that the approach could potentially be generalized to other disease states and immunological phenotypes. When HLA alleles, especially DR and DQ, strongly co-occurred, attributing TCR associations to individual alleles was difficult. While some public TCRs were present in many individuals, most TCR sequences turned up only very rarely across donors. Presence/absence analyses assumed roughly uniform sequencing depth across donors, an assumption that may not hold. CMV serostatus was the only immune exposure information available for the cohort. A further reported finding was that TCR beta sequences accurately predicted the HLA-A and HLA-B alleles for most subjects in the first cohort. Because HLA typing was missing for some donors at each locus, association tests included only the typed subset. In a later genetic analysis, fewer N-insertions in productive TCRs were reported among donors in an Asian-associated ancestry cluster than the roughly 670-donor mean. Broadly in line with IMGT annotations, most TCR beta V segments showed up in productive rearrangements about 90% or about 30% of the time in an earlier analysis of several hundred of the donors. Several of the top co-occurrence clusters appeared to be linked to parvovirus B19, influenza, CMV and Epstein-Barr virus, according to a later analysis. In vitro tests confirmed that a few of the cytomegalovirus-associated TCR beta chains recognize cytomegalovirus antigens. A later analysis found that TCR association rates varied across HLA loci, with DRB1 alleles showing the most associated TCRs and HLA-C alleles the fewest. V-gene and J-gene trimming of TCR beta chains was associated with a missense DCLRE1C variant in a later genetic analysis, and the association was replicated in an independent cohort. Because the 87-base-pair reads could not distinguish some IMGT-functional V segments, including TRBV6-2 and TRBV6-3, those segments were excluded. A later analysis associated 17,000 or so TCR beta sequences with specific HLA alleles at a false discovery rate of 0.05. In a later analysis, most CMV-associated TCR beta chains were found to appear HLA-restricted, with HLA associations seemingly driven largely by CMV exposure. Linkage disequilibrium might explain the correlated functional status among segregating V segments, but an unknown experimental factor could not be ruled out. In a later analysis, HLA-associated TCR beta chains showed more clonal expansion and lower generation probabilities than non-associated chains that were equally common. In both the original and validation cohorts, the classifier was reported to diagnose cytomegalovirus status with high specificity and sensitivity. A cluster of highly shared sequence variants was judged likely to be a technical artifact of the sequencing pipeline.

The cohort comprised 670 or so healthy bone marrow donors. Cohort members were all nominally healthy when sampled, although unrecorded immune exposures were likely present. The donor was CMV seropositive and belonged to the group of more than 250 seropositive cohort members. Every donor gave a peripheral blood sample, and the peripheral blood mononuclear cells from that sample were used for TCR beta sequencing. Genomic DNA extraction from the blood cell samples was performed with the Qiagen DNeasy Blood Extraction Kit. Library generation was performed with the immunoSEQ multiplex PCR assay. The multiplex PCR relied on a mix of 60 forward primers for TCR Vbeta segments and 13 reverse primers for TCR Jbeta segments. Amplification of the CDR3 region of rearranged TCR beta genes was performed with a multiplex PCR assay on genomic DNA. The Illumina HiSeq System was used to sequence the amplified TCR beta libraries as 87-base-pair reads. The original methods were these. Across the 670 or so repertoires, a later analysis counted roughly 77 million unique TCR beta chains, roughly 11 million of which were shared by at least two donors. Raw reads were error-corrected and collapsed into unique sequences by a nearest-neighbor algorithm in which closely related sequences were merged to remove PCR and sequencing errors. Alignment of CDR3 sequences to IMGT reference sequences was used to assign V, D and J gene segments. For a sequence to be retained, a match of at least six nucleotides was required to both a V gene segment and a J gene segment. A rearrangement counted as productive if the CDR3 had no stop codons and remained in frame with V and J, and every other rearrangement counted as non-productive. Following IMGT convention, CDR3 was defined as the stretch from the second conserved V-encoded cysteine up to the conserved J-encoded phenylalanine. The earlier analysis of some 540 of the donors excluded any sequence lacking an unambiguous match to a single V gene segment. An earlier analysis of fewer than 750 of the donors called V segments functional above 56.7% productive rearrangements and segregating when the between-donor standard deviation exceeded 5%. A statistical classification framework was built to diagnose cytomegalovirus status from the catalog of TCR beta chain sequences. A later analysis assigned V and J genes by comparing TCR nucleotide sequences with IMGT/GENE-DB human TR gene sequences. A later analysis assigned CDR3 sequences and most-parsimonious VDJ recombination scenarios with the TCRdist pipeline. A later analysis defined each TCR beta chain by its CDR3 amino acid sequence plus V-gene family, and excluded reads lacking a unique V-gene family. In a later analysis, several hundred highly shared, low-generation-probability nucleotide sequences were removed to address suspected cross-contamination and a sequencing artifact. A later analysis calculated a clonal expansion index for each public chain from normalized within-repertoire ranks of inferred template counts. In a later analysis, generation probabilities were computed with a VDJ recombination model fitted to out-of-frame rearrangements, and the resulting probabilities were checked against IGoR. In a later analysis, hypergeometric tests were used to score TCR-TCR, TCR-HLA and TCR-CMV co-occurrence, with a repertoire-size bias correction applied to TCR pairs. In a later analysis, false discovery rates were estimated by permuting HLA or CMV assignments 20 times. In a later analysis, co-occurring TCRs were grouped with DBSCAN, and TCRdist sequence similarity was added when clustering was performed within HLA-allele-positive subsets. Repertoires with fewer than 30,000 or more than 120,000 public chains, plus five repertoires with anomalous nucleotide sharing, were excluded from co-occurrence clustering. Entries here come from immuneACCESS through TCRdb and include only in-frame sequences with V and J called. Some clones fail to appear in such tables; in the studies checked, an unresolved V gene covers under half of the shortfall, and the cause of the remainder is unknown. Clone size and the V and J calls come from that table; the DNA yielded D and trimming. For this sample the table gives 150,000 to 200,000 clones, of which about 80% were detected only once. The top ten clonotypes cover roughly 1.9% of the sample.

The chain is assembled from TRBV28 and TRBJ1-1, and 12 junction bases match TRBD1. The TCR comes from a woman aged 30 to 39 in good health and CMV-seropositive. Sample: PBMCs. Read as DNA, the sequence is TGTGCCCACAAAGGGGACAGGGGGCTGAACACTGAAGCTTTCTTT. Its protein reads: CAHKGDRGLNTEAFF. Where the CDR3 stops, the reference TRBV28 and TRBJ1-1 genes take over; the full variable domain is DVKVTQSSRYLVKRTGEKVFLECVQDMDHENMFWYRQDPGLGLRLIYFSYDVKMKEKGDIPEGYSVSREKKERFSLILESASTNQTSMYLCAHKGDRGLNTEAFFGQGTRLTVV.